This TCR beta chain was sequenced for a study of T cells in tumors after PD-1 blockade. About the study: Patients had no prior checkpoint blockade, systemic immunosuppressants, or anti-cancer therapy within 4 weeks. Either cemiplimab 350 mg every 2 weeks or pembrolizumab 200 mg every 3 weeks was given. General study findings and limits: About 41% of tumor TCR clonotypes were also found in blood.

This clone was recorded a few times. Its antigen is undetermined. Measured with immunoSEQ multiplex PCR; TCRdb has only the in-frame clones, and not every one. There are roughly 48,000 clones in the sample; more than 65% occur only once, and approximately 4% lies in the top ten. Germline V CDR1 and CDR2: SEHNR, FQNEAQ (reference sequence). The CDR3 loop spans 14 amino acids. Unmatched junction bases numbered 9, after V lost 5 bases and J lost 5 bases. The chain couples TRBV7-9 to TRBJ2-7; 7 nucleotides match TRBD2. The receptor was isolated from a human donor with basal cell carcinoma. The specimen comprised PBMCs, sampled before anti-PD-1 treatment. The CDR3 loop is CASSPREVRDEQYF. Written as DNA, the CDR3 is TGTGCCAGCAGCCCTCGGGAGGTTCGGGACGAGCAGTACTTC.